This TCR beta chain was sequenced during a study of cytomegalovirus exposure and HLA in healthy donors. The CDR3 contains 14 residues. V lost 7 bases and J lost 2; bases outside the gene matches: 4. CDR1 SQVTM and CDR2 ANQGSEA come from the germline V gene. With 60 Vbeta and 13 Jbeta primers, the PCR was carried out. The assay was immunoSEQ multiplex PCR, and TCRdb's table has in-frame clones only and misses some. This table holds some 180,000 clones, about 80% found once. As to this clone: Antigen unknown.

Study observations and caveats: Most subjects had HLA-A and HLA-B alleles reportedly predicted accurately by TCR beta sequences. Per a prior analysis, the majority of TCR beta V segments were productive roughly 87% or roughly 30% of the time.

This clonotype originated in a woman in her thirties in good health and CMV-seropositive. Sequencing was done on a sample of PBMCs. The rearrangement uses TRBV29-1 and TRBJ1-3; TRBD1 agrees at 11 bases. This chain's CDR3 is CSARTGGTGNTIYF. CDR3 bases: TGCAGCGCCAGGACAGGGGGCACTGGAAACACCATATATTTT.